This T cell receptor beta chain was obtained from a study of T cell responses to AZD1222 COVID-19 vaccine. Overall study: Second-dose intervals near 4 or 12 weeks were combined.

Findings and caveats of the study: An increase in Spike-specific TCR breadth and depth was observed after two AZD1222 doses.

Repertoires were generated with immunoSEQ multiplex PCR, while TCRdb's copy carries only in-frame clones and drops some. The profile shows approximately 70,000 clones, 75% to 85% of them singletons. This CDR3 contains 13 residues. From germline, CDR1 is SQVTM and CDR2 ANQGSEA. V was shortened by 0 bases and J by 4 bases, with 10 bases between the two germline ends. As for this clone: As yet, its antigen is unknown.

This TCR derives from an adult in good health. The rearrangement uses TRBV29-1 and TRBJ2-7; D perhaps matches TRBD1 (5 bases). The material sequenced was peripheral blood, taken on day 0 of AZD1222 vaccination. The CDR3 reads CSVEDDYRYEQYF. CDR3 sequence (DNA): TGCAGCGTTGAAGATGATTACAGGTACGAGCAGTACTTC.